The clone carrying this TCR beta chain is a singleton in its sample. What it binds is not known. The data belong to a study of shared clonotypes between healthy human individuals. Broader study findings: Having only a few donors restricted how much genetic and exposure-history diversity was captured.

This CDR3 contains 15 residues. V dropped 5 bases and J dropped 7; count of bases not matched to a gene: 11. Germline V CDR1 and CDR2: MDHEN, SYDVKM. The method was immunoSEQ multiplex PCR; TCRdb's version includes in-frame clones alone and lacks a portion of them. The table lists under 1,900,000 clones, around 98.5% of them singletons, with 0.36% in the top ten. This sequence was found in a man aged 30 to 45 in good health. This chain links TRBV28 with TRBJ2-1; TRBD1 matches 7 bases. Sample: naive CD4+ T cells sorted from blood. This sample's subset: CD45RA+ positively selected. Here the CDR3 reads CASSTGTVPSNEQFF. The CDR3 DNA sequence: TGTGCCAGCAGTACCGGGACAGTGCCATCAAATGAGCAGTTCTTC.